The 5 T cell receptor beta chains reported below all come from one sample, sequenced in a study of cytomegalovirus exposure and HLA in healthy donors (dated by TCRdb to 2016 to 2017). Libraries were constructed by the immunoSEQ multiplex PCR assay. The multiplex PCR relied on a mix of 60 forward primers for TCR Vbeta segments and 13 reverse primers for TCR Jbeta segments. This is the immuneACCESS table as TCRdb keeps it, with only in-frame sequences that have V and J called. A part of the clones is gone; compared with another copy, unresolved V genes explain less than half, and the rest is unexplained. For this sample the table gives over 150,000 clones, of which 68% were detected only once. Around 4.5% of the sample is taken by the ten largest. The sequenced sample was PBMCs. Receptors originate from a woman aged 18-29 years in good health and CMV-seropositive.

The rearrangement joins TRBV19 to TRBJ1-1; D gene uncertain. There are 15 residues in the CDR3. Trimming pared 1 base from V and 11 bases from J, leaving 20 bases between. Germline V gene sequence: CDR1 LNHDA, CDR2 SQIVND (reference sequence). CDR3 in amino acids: CASSIVGSPKLSAFF. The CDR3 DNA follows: TGTGCCAGTAGTATAGTGGGCAGCCCTAAACTTTCTGCTTTCTTT.

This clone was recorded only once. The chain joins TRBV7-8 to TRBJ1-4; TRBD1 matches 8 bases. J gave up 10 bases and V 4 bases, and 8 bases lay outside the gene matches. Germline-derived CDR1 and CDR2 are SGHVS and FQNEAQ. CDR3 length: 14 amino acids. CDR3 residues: CASSSRTGWGKLFF. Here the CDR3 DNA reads TGTGCCAGCAGCTCCAGGACAGGGTGGGGAAAACTGTTTTTT.

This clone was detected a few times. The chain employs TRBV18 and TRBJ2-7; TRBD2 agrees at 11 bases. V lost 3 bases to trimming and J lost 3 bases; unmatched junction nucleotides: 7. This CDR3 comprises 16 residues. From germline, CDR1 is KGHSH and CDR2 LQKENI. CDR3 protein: CASSPSGTSGFYEQYF. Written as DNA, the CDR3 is TGTGCCAGCTCACCTTCCGGGACTAGCGGTTTCTACGAGCAGTACTTC.

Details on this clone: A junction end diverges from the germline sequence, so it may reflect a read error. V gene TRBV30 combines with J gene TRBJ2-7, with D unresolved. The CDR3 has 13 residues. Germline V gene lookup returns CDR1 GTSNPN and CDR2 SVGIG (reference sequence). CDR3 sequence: CAWGPRNAAVVHF. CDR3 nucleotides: TGTGCCTGGGGCCCCCGAAATGCCGCGGTGGTGCACTTC.

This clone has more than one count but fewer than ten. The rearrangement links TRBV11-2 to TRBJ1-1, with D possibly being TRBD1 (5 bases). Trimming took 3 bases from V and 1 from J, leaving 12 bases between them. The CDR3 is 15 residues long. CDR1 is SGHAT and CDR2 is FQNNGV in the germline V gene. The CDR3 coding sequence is TGTGCCAGCAGCTTTCGGGGGAGGACGAACACTGAAGCTTTCTTT. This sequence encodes CASSFRGRTNTEAFF.